These 15 T cell receptor beta chains were sequenced from one sample in a study of OX40 agonist ivuxolimab in advanced cancers. Generated by immunoSEQ multiplex PCR, the TCRdb table keeps only in-frame clones and is missing some. The data hold 35,000 to 40,000 clones, with roughly 82% observed a single time. The material sequenced was CD4+ or CD8+ T cells sorted from blood, taken in a trial of the OX40 agonist ivuxolimab. The receptor set was obtained from an adult with an advanced solid tumor such as melanoma, head and neck, liver or kidney cancer.

This clone was detected only once. The CDR3 bases are TGTGCCAGCAGCTTAGGGGGAGACTTCTTTGGCTACACCTTC. Translated: CASSLGGDFFGYTF. This rearrangement joins TRBV11-2 to TRBJ1-2; D is ambiguous. The CDR3 extends over 14 amino acids. The germline gives CDR1 SGHAT, CDR2 FQNNGV. V lost 1 base, J lost 7 bases, and 13 bases lay in between.

The chain links TRBV19 to TRBJ1-2, with D perhaps TRBD1 (5 bases). The ends were cut back, 6 bases at V and 9 bases at J, with 23 bases in the middle. The CDR3 extends over 15 amino acids. Germline V gives CDR1 LNHDA, CDR2 SQIVND (reference sequence). The DNA for the CDR3 is TGTGCCAGTAGCCTGGCGCGCGGGGCGACTTACAGCTACACCTTC. Translating it yields CASSLARGATYSYTF. The full variable domain, with the rest looked up from reference TRBV19 and TRBJ1-2, is DGGITQSPKYLFRKEGQNVTLSCEQNLNHDAMYWYRQDPGQGLRLIYYSQIVNDFQKGDIAEGYSVSREKKESFPLTVTSAQKNPTAFYLCASSLARGATYSYTFGSGTRLTVV.

V is TRBV11-2 and J is TRBJ2-7, with D possibly being TRBD1 (5 bases). V lost 1 base, J lost 4 bases, and 17 bases lay in between. The CDR3 loop spans 16 amino acids. From germline, CDR1 is SGHAT and CDR2 FQNNGV. CDR3 residues: CASSLAAVGHAYEQYF. The CDR3 DNA reads as TGTGCCAGCAGCTTAGCCGCCGTAGGACACGCTTACGAGCAGTACTTC.

V gene TRBV11-3 combines with J gene TRBJ2-3; the D gene could be TRBD1 or TRBD2 (5 bases each). Looked up from germline, CDR1 is SGHNT and CDR2 is YENEEA. Deletions cut 8 bases from V and 1 base from J, with 13 bases between. CDR3 length: 14 amino acids. The DNA for the CDR3 is TGTGCCAGCTCCGGCCAGGGAGGCACAGATACGCAGTATTTT. This codes for CASSGQGGTDTQYF.

The J gene is TRBJ2-3, the V gene TRBV5-4; D remains ambiguous. The V end lost 1 base, the J end lost 7 bases, and 10 bases lay between the germline ends. Per germline, CDR1 SGHNT and CDR2 YYREEE (reference sequence). The CDR3 is made up of 13 amino acids. The CDR3 DNA is TGTGCCAGCAGCTTGAATTATGGTAATACGCAGTATTTT. This sequence encodes CASSLNYGNTQYF.

The chain has TRBV6-6 and TRBJ2-1; D is unresolved. Germline V lookup: CDR1 MNHNY, CDR2 SVGAGI (reference sequence). V lost 10 bases, J lost 7 bases, and 14 bases lay in between. The CDR3 spans 12 residues. The CDR3 is CAIRARNNEQFF. The CDR3 DNA reads TGTGCCATCCGAGCGAGGAATAATGAGCAGTTCTTC.

The chain recombines TRBV9 with TRBJ2-1; 13 nucleotides agree with TRBD2. Germline assignment: CDR1 SGDLS and CDR2 YYNGEE. The CDR3 covers 16 residues. After removal of 3 bases from V and 4 bases from J, the junction contained 4 bases not matched to a gene. The CDR3 region has the DNA TGTGCCAGCAGCGAGGGACTAGCGGGATCTTACAATGAGCAGTTCTTC. Amino acids: CASSEGLAGSYNEQFF.

The rearrangement joins TRBV5-4 to TRBJ2-5; D is ambiguous. The closer fit of TRBJ2-7 to the DNA end suggests the J call may be wrong. Germline V CDR1 and CDR2: SGHNT, YYREEE (reference sequence). CDR3 length: 13 residues. This CDR3 is CASSLAGSNEQYF. CDR3 bases: TGTGCCAGCAGCTTGGCCGGATCTAACGAGCAGTACTTC.

This chain uses TRBV5-1 with TRBJ2-5, with 13 bases that match TRBD2. The trim removed 4 bases at V and 3 bases at J, leaving 12 bases unmatched. The CDR3 is made up of 18 amino acids. The germline V gene encodes CDR1 SGHRS and CDR2 YFSETQ. As DNA, the CDR3 is TGCGCCAGCAGCCCACGGGCACTAGCGGGAGGGCCCGAAGAGACCCAGTACTTC. This gives the protein CASSPRALAGGPEETQYF. Supplemented by reference TRBV5-1 and TRBJ2-5, the full variable domain reads KAGVTQTPRYLIKTRGQQVTLSCSPISGHRSVSWYQQTPGQGLQFLFEYFSETQRNKGNFPGRFSGRQFSNSRSEMNVSTLELGDSALYLCASSPRALAGGPEETQYFGPGTRLLVL.

The chain employs TRBV19 and TRBJ2-5; TRBD2 matches at 7 bases. V lost 5 bases to trimming and J lost 5 bases; unmatched junction nucleotides: 8. The germline gives CDR1 LNHDA, CDR2 SQIVND (reference sequence). The CDR3 is 14 amino acids. Here the CDR3 reads CASSYREAGETQYF. CDR3 nucleotide sequence: TGTGCCAGTAGTTATCGGGAGGCGGGTGAGACCCAGTACTTC. The whole variable domain, filled in from reference TRBV19 and TRBJ2-5, reads DGGITQSPKYLFRKEGQNVTLSCEQNLNHDAMYWYRQDPGQGLRLIYYSQIVNDFQKGDIAEGYSVSREKKESFPLTVTSAQKNPTAFYLCASSYREAGETQYFGPGTRLLVL.

This clone is a singleton in its sample. The V and J genes are TRBV2 and TRBJ2-3; D call uncertain. Trimming left V 0 bases short and J 2 bases short, with 12 bases between. The CDR3 is 16 amino acids. The V gene's germline CDR1 is SNHLY and CDR2 FYNNEI. This CDR3 is CASSEAVVLPTDTQYF. Written as DNA, the CDR3 is TGTGCCAGCAGTGAAGCGGTAGTACTTCCCACAGATACGCAGTATTTT.

The V call is TRBV19, the J call TRBJ2-7, with 7 positions matching TRBD2. The CDR3 has 15 amino acids. The germline V gene has CDR1 LNHDA and CDR2 SQIVND (reference sequence). The J segment lost 1 base and the V segment lost 6 bases, leaving 9 bases of the junction unmatched. The CDR3 DNA is TGTGCCAGTAGCACCGGACTAGGTTTGTCCTACGAGCAGTACTTC. Translating gives CASSTGLGLSYEQYF.

This clone showed up just once. The chain combines TRBV7-8 with TRBJ2-2; D is unresolved. This CDR3 is built from 14 residues. From germline, CDR1 is SGHVS and CDR2 FQNEAQ. V was shortened by 2 bases and J by 7 bases, with 11 bases between the two germline ends. The CDR3 nucleotides are TGTGCCAGCAGCTTATTTGGCGTTCACGGGGAGCTGTTTTTT. Encoded protein: CASSLFGVHGELFF.

This sequence joins TRBV19 and TRBJ2-3; 7 bases are a match to TRBD2. Germline V gene data show CDR1 as LNHDA and CDR2 as SQIVND (reference sequence). Trimming cost V 4 bases and J 1 base; bases outside gene matches: 5. This CDR3 comprises 15 residues. CDR3: CASSRTSSRTDTQYF. The CDR3 bases are TGTGCCAGTAGTAGGACTAGTTCCCGCACAGATACGCAGTATTTT.

The CDR3 loop is CASSLSKNTEAFF. The CDR3 coding sequence is TGCGCCAGCAGCTTGTCCAAGAACACTGAAGCTTTCTTT. V usage is TRBV5-1 and J usage is TRBJ1-1; D unresolved. The CDR3 is 13 residues long. The germline V gene has CDR1 SGHRS and CDR2 YFSETQ. Trimming pared 1 base from V and 1 base from J, leaving 5 bases between. The full variable domain, completed using reference TRBV5-1 and TRBJ1-1, is KAGVTQTPRYLIKTRGQQVTLSCSPISGHRSVSWYQQTPGQGLQFLFEYFSETQRNKGNFPGRFSGRQFSNSRSEMNVSTLELGDSALYLCASSLSKNTEAFFGQGTRLTVV.